A single TCR beta chain is shown here with its context. The junction and the germline gene differ at one end; a read error may be behind it. This entry belongs to a study of Graves' ophthalmopathy and Graves' hyperthyroidism. This CDR3 has 14 amino acids. Looked up from germline, CDR1 is LGHNA and CDR2 is YNFKEQ. Researchers took RNA transcripts and amplified TCR beta CDR3 regions from them. First-round RT-PCR with HTBI primers preceded a second-round multiplex PCR. TCRdb processed the multiplex PCR reads anew with MiXCR; each CDR3 protein has one entry. The table has about 50,000 distinct CDR3 sequences, approximately 50% seen once; the top ten hold over 4%. The PBMCs originated from approximately 9.5 ml of fresh peripheral blood.

The V gene is TRBV4-2, the J gene TRBJ2-7, with TRBD1 identical over 8 bases. This TCR was recovered from an adult woman with Graves' ophthalmopathy. Sequencing was done on a sample of peripheral blood. The CDR3 protein is CASSTDRGAYKQYF. The CDR3 DNA sequence: TGTGCCAGCAGTACCGACAGGGGTGCCTACAAGCAGTACTTC.